This T cell receptor beta chain was obtained from a study of blood T cells in healthy people across ages. Study-wide results and caveats: Donor CMV status, an unknown factor, possibly confounded changes in expanded clonotypes.

V lost 3 bases, J lost 0 bases, and 7 bases stayed unmatched. The germline gives CDR1 SGHTA, CDR2 FQGNSA. The length of the CDR3 is 17 residues. A J-beta primer mix and a sample-barcoded 5' primer were used in a second PCR of about 7 to 12 cycles. Individual samples furnished no less than 3 million CDR3-containing paired-end reads apiece. TCRdb itself ran the 5' RACE reads through MiXCR, one entry per CDR3 protein. Of about 580,000 distinct CDR3 sequences in the sample, roughly 48% were seen once. Only one count was recorded for this clonotype. Its antigen remains unidentified. Every donor provided 7.5 to 10 milliliters of peripheral blood. Researchers isolated at least 6 million PBMCs per sample.

The receptor's source is a man older than 75 in good health. V is TRBV7-2 and J is TRBJ2-1; 8 bases fit TRBD2. Sequencing used blood. Here the CDR3 DNA reads TGTGCCAGCAGCTTGTTAGCGGGGTACCGCTCCTACAATGAGCAGTTCTTC. Amino acids: CASSLLAGYRSYNEQFF.